This T cell receptor beta chain is drawn from a study of OX40 agonist ivuxolimab in advanced cancers. Findings and limits, study-wide: Those patients achieving a partial response at 0.1-3.0 mg/kg showed among the lowest clonal expansion. CD8+ T cells showed, on average, more clonal expansion than CD4+ cells. No determination was made of the antigen specificity of the expanded peripheral T cells.

As regards this clone: Its antigen is not identified.

Per the germline V gene, CDR1 is SGHRS and CDR2 is YFSETQ. The CDR3 covers 15 residues. V was cut by 0 bases and J by 3 bases, with 12 bases left in between. Method: immunoSEQ multiplex PCR; TCRdb's copy keeps in-frame clones and lacks some. The data hold tens of thousands of clones, with around 86% observed a single time. The chain recombines TRBV5-1 with TRBJ1-2, with D perhaps TRBD1 (5 bases). The receptor was derived from an adult with an advanced solid tumor such as melanoma, head and neck, liver or kidney cancer. The material was CD4+ or CD8+ T cells sorted from blood, obtained in a trial of the OX40 agonist ivuxolimab. In DNA, the CDR3 is TGCGCCAGCAGCTTGGTGGGGGGTCGGGACTATGGCTACACCTTC. Its translation is CASSLVGGRDYGYTF.